The next 13 T cell receptor beta chains were all read from a single sample in a study of blood T cell repertoires in COVID-19. TCRdb's table, derived via immunoSEQ multiplex PCR, lists solely in-frame clones and lacks some. This table holds over 150,000 clones, 75% to 85% found once. The material sequenced was peripheral blood. These receptors came from a human donor in a cohort sampled during active COVID-19.

This clone showed up just a few times. The J gene is TRBJ1-1, the V gene TRBV6-5; D is unclear. V gave up 4 bases and J gave up 6 bases, with 15 bases separating them. The CDR3 runs to 14 residues. Germline values: CDR1 MNHEY, CDR2 SVGAGI. CDR3 sequence: CASSLTVGSPEAFF. The CDR3 bases are TGTGCCAGCAGTTTAACCGTAGGGAGCCCTGAAGCTTTCTTT.

This chain connects TRBV10-3 to TRBJ1-1, with 7 bases aligning to TRBD1. Losses at the gene ends were 4 bases for V and 3 bases for J; bases not matched to a gene: 11. The CDR3 length is 16 residues. Germline loops: CDR1 ENHRY, CDR2 SYGVKD. For the CDR3, the DNA is TGTGCCATCAGTGGACCCGGGCAGGGGGGCTACACTGAAGCTTTCTTT. Amino acids: CAISGPGQGGYTEAFF.

V gene TRBV6-5 combines with J gene TRBJ1-1, with D perhaps matching TRBD1 (5 bases). Per the germline V gene, CDR1 is MNHEY and CDR2 is SVGAGI. Trimming stripped 3 bases from V and 6 bases from J, with 20 bases between. CDR3 size: 16 residues. CDR3 nucleotides: TGTGCCAGCAGTTATGTTATTCGGGGGGAAGGTGCTGAAGCTTTCTTT. Translation: CASSYVIRGEGAEAFF.

The CDR3 region is CASSLTILTGAAGELFF. The CDR3 nucleotides read TGTGCCAGCAGCTTGACAATACTGACAGGGGCGGCCGGGGAGCTGTTTTTT. The V call is TRBV5-8, the J call TRBJ2-2; 8 bases are shared with TRBD1. J gave up 6 bases and V 1 base, and 11 bases lay outside the gene matches. The CDR3 is 17 amino acids. CDR1 is SGHTS and CDR2 is YDEGEE in the germline V gene. The full variable domain, rest sourced from reference TRBV5-8 and TRBJ2-2, is EAGVTQSPTHLIKTRGQQATLRCSPISGHTSVYWYQQALGLGLQFLLWYDEGEERNRGNFPPRFSGRQFPNYSSELNVNALELEDSALYLCASSLTILTGAAGELFFGEGSRLTVL.

The chain employs TRBV28 and TRBJ2-2, with 8 bases that match TRBD1. The CDR3 has 18 residues. Germline values: CDR1 MDHEN, CDR2 SYDVKM. V lost 3 bases and J lost 5; bases outside the gene matches: 14. The chain's CDR3 is CASSFSRRTGFGTGELFF. CDR3 DNA: TGTGCCAGCAGTTTCTCCCGTAGGACAGGGTTTGGTACCGGGGAGCTGTTTTTT.

The chain employs TRBV2 and TRBJ2-6; D might be TRBD2 (5 bases). The CDR3 runs 13 residues. CDR1 is SNHLY, CDR2 FYNNEI, per germline. With 9 bases removed from V and 9 bases from J, the gap between germline ends came to 15 bases. As DNA, the CDR3 is TGTGCCAGGACTGGAGACGGGAACAACGTCCTGACTTTC. Its protein product is CARTGDGNNVLTF.

This chain connects TRBV28 to TRBJ2-2; tentatively, D is TRBD2 (6 bases). Germline lookup yields CDR1 MDHEN and CDR2 SYDVKM. V was shortened by 7 bases and J by 2 bases, with 20 bases between the two germline ends. The CDR3 is 17 amino acids. This chain's CDR3 is CASTPRGKGSNTGELFF. CDR3 DNA sequence: TGTGCCAGCACTCCCCGGGGGAAGGGATCCAACACCGGGGAGCTGTTTTTT.

The chain uses TRBV15 and TRBJ1-5; no clear D gene. The ends were cut back, 0 bases at V and 9 bases at J, with 15 bases in the middle. The CDR3 length is 15 residues. Germline CDR1 is LNHNV and CDR2 is YYDKDF (reference sequence). The CDR3 region is CATSRDRTMNGPQHF. Written as DNA, the CDR3 is TGTGCCACCAGCAGAGATCGCACTATGAACGGGCCCCAGCATTTT. Full variable domain (rest looked up from reference TRBV15 and TRBJ1-5): DAMVIQNPRYQVTQFGKPVTLSCSQTLNHNVMYWYQQKSSQAPKLLFHYYDKDFNNEADTPDNFQSRRPNTSFCFLDIRSPGLGDTAMYLCATSRDRTMNGPQHFGDGTRLSIL.

This clone has just one count. The CDR3 region is CASSPGTEETQYF. Written as DNA, the CDR3 is TGTGCCAGCTCACCGGGGACAGAGGAGACCCAGTACTTC. V is TRBV18 and J is TRBJ2-5; 7 nucleotides match TRBD1. The CDR3 has 13 residues. Germline CDR1 and CDR2: KGHSH and LQKENI. Trimming took 3 bases from V and 5 from J; bases not matched to a gene: 3.

The CDR3 sequence: CASSRGRGSFANTGELFF. The CDR3 DNA follows: TGTGCCAGCTCGAGAGGGAGGGGATCATTCGCGAACACCGGGGAGCTGTTTTTT. The chain is built from TRBV21-1 and TRBJ2-2; the table assigns TRBD2, which was not confirmed against the DNA. TRBV21-1 counts as a pseudogene. This CDR3 spans 18 amino acids.

J is TRBJ2-7 and V is TRBV5-1; TRBD1 might be the D (6 bases). CDR1 SGHRS and CDR2 YFSETQ come from the germline V gene. With 3 bases removed from V and 1 base from J, the gap between germline ends came to 8 bases. This CDR3 has 13 residues. CDR3 nucleotides: TGCGCCAGCAGCTACGGACAGTCCTACGAGCAGTACTTC. Its protein is CASSYGQSYEQYF.

This clone was seen a single time. The V and J genes are TRBV7-2 and TRBJ2-7, with TRBD1 matching 9 bases. J lost 5 bases, V lost 5 bases, and 4 bases had no gene match. The CDR3 spans 13 residues. Germline V gene lookup returns CDR1 SGHTA and CDR2 FQGNSA. CDR3 loop: CASSVDRGNEQYF. The CDR3 DNA reads TGTGCCAGCAGCGTGGACAGGGGAAACGAGCAGTACTTC.

V is TRBV30 and J is TRBJ2-5, with 8 bases lining up with TRBD2. This CDR3 contains 14 residues. Looked up from germline, CDR1 is GTSNPN and CDR2 is SVGIG (reference sequence). Unmatched junction bases numbered 5, after V lost 4 bases and J lost 1 base. This CDR3 reads CAWKGLAGQETQYF. CDR3 nucleotide sequence: TGTGCCTGGAAGGGTCTAGCGGGCCAAGAGACCCAGTACTTC.